This TCR beta chain was identified in a study of shared clonotypes between healthy human individuals. On the study more broadly: Ranging from 18 to 49 in age, donors were a couple of women and a few men.

At the deep level, the assay was run. Method: immunoSEQ multiplex PCR; TCRdb's copy keeps in-frame clones and lacks some. The sample holds around 1.9 million clones; 93% are singletons and the top ten take approximately 1.6%. Concerning this clone: Its cognate antigen is unknown.

The naive CD8 population came from CD45RO-negative cells selected for CCR7, without terminally differentiated effector memory CD45RA+ cells. Study-level points and caveats: Sorted-subset samples were not fully sequenced, rarefaction indicated.

In germline, CDR1 is MGHRA, CDR2 YSYEKL. The CDR3 has 13 amino acids. V was shortened by 3 bases and J by 2 bases, with 8 bases between the two germline ends. V gene TRBV4-1 combines with J gene TRBJ2-7; D ambiguous. The TCR comes from a man aged 18 to 30 in good health. Some clones in this sample may be carry-over from other donors' samples. Material: naive CD8+ T cells from PBMCs. The CDR3 DNA sequence: TGCGCCAGCAGCCATGCCGTAACCTACGAGCAGTACTTC. It encodes CASSHAVTYEQYF.